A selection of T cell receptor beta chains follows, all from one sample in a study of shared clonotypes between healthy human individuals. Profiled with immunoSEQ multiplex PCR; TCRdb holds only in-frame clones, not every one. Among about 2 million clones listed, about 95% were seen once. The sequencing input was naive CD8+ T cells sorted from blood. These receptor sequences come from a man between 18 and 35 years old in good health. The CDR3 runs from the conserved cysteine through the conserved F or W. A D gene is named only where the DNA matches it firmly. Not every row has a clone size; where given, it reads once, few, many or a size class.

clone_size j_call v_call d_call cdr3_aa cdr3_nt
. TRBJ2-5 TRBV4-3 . CASSQGWGSGSEETQYF TGCGCCAGCAGCCAAGGGTGGGGTAGCGGCTCCGAAGAGACCCAGTACTTC
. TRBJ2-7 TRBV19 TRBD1 CASSYGQGAYEQYF TGTGCCAGTAGTTATGGACAGGGGGCTTACGAGCAGTACTTC
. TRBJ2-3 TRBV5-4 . CASSWDDYTDTQYF TGTGCCAGCAGCTGGGACGACTACACAGATACGCAGTATTTT
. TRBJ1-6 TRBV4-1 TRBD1 CASSPGTGVASPLHF TGCGCCAGCAGCCCCGGGACAGGGGTGGCTTCACCCCTCCACTTT
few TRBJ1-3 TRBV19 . CASSDHSGNTIYF TGTGCCAGTAGTGATCATTCTGGAAACACCATATATTTT
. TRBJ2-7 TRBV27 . CASSFQGPYEQYF TGTGCCAGCAGTTTCCAGGGGCCGTACGAGCAGTACTTC
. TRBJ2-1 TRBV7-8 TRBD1 CASSSQGGEQFF TGTGCCAGCAGCTCCCAAGGGGGCGAGCAGTTCTTC
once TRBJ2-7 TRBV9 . CASSVGGGFYEQYF TGTGCCAGCAGCGTAGGTGGGGGGTTCTACGAGCAGTACTTC
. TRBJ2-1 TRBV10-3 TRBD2 CAISESKREMNEQFF TGTGCCATCAGTGAGAGCAAGCGGGAGATGAATGAGCAGTTCTTC
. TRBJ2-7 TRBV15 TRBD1 CATSSRDRTPEQYF TGTGCCACCAGCAGTAGGGACAGAACTCCCGAGCAGTACTTC
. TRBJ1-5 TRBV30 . CAWSVGDGINQPQHF TGTGCCTGGAGTGTAGGGGACGGAATTAATCAGCCCCAGCATTTT
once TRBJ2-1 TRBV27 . CASSLRGPYNEQFF TGTGCCAGCAGTTTAAGGGGCCCCTACAATGAGCAGTTCTTC
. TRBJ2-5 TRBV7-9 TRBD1 CASSSYVGQEETQYF TGTGCCAGCAGCTCCTATGTGGGACAGGAAGAGACCCAGTACTTC
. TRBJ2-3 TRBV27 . CASSLSAGAGDTQYF TGTGCCAGCAGTTTATCGGCAGGGGCGGGAGATACGCAGTATTTT
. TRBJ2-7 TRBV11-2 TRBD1 CASSLGQGASYEQYF TGTGCCAGCAGCTTGGGACAGGGGGCAAGCTACGAGCAGTACTTC
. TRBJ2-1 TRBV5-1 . CASSLPPFPRVRGEQFF TGCGCCAGCAGCTTGCCACCTTTCCCAAGAGTTCGGGGTGAGCAGTTCTTC